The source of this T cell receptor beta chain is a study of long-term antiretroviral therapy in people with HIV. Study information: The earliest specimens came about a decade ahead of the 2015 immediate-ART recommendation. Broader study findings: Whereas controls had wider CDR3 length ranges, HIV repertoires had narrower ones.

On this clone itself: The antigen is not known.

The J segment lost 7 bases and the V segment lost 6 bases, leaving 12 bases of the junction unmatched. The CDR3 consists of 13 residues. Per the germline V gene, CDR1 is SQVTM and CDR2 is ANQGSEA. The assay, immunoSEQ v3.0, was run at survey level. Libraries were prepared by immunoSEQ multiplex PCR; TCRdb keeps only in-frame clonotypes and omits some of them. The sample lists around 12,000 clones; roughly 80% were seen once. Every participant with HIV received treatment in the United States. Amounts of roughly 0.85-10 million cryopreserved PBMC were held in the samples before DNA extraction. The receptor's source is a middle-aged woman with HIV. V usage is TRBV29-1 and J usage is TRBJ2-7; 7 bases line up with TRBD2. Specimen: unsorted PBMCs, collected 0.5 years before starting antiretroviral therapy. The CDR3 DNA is TGCAGCGTCTTAGGCCCCGGGGGAGGGGAGCAGTACTTC. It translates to CSVLGPGGGEQYF.